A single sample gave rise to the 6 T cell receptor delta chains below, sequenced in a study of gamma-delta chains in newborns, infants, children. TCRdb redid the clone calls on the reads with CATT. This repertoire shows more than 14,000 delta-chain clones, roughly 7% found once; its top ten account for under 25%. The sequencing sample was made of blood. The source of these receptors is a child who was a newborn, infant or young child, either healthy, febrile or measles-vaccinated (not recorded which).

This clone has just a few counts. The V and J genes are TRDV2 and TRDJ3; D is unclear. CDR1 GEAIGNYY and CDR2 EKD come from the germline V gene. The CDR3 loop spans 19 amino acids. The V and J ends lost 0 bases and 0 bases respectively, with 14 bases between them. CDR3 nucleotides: TGTGCCTGTGACACCGTATGGCCTCCGAGCTCCTGGGACACCCGACAGATGTTTTTC. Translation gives CACDTVWPPSSWDTRQMFF.

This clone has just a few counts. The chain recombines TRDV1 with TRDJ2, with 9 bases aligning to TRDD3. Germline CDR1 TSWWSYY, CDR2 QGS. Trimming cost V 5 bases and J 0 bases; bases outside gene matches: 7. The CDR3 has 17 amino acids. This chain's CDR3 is CALGKRTGGPLTAQLFF. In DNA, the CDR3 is TGTGCTCTTGGGAAAAGGACTGGGGGACCTTTGACAGCACAACTCTTCTTT.

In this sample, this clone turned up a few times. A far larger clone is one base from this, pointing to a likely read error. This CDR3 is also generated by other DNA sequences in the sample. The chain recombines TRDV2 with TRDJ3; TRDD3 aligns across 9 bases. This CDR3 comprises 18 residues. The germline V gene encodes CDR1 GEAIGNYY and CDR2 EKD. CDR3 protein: CACDTVLGDSWDTRQMFF. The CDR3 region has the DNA TGTGCCTGTGACACCGTACTGGGGGACTCCTGGGACACCCGGCAGATGTTTTTC.

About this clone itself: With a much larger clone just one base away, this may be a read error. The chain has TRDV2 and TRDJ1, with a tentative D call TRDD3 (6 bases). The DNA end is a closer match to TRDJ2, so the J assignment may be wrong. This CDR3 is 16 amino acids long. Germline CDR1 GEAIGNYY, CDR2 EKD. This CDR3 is CACDVLGDGLTAQLFF. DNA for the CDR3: TGTGCCTGTGACGTACTGGGTGATGGTTTGACAGCACAACTCTTCTTT.

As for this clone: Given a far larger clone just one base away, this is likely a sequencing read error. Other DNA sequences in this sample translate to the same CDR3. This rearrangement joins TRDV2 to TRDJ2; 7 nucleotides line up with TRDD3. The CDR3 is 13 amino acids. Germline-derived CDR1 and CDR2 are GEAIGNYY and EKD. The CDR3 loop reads CACDYWGTAQLFF. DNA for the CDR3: TGTGCATGTGACTACTGGGGGACAGCACAACTCTTCTTT.

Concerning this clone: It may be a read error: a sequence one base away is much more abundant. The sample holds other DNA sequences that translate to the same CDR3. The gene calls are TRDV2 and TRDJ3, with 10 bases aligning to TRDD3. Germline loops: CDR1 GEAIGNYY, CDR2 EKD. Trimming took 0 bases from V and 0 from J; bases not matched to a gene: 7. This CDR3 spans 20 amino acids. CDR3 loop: CACDTVLGDPSSWDTRQMFF. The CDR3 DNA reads TGTGCCTGTGACACCGTACTGGGGGATCCCAGCTCCTGGGACACCCGACAGATGTTTTTC.